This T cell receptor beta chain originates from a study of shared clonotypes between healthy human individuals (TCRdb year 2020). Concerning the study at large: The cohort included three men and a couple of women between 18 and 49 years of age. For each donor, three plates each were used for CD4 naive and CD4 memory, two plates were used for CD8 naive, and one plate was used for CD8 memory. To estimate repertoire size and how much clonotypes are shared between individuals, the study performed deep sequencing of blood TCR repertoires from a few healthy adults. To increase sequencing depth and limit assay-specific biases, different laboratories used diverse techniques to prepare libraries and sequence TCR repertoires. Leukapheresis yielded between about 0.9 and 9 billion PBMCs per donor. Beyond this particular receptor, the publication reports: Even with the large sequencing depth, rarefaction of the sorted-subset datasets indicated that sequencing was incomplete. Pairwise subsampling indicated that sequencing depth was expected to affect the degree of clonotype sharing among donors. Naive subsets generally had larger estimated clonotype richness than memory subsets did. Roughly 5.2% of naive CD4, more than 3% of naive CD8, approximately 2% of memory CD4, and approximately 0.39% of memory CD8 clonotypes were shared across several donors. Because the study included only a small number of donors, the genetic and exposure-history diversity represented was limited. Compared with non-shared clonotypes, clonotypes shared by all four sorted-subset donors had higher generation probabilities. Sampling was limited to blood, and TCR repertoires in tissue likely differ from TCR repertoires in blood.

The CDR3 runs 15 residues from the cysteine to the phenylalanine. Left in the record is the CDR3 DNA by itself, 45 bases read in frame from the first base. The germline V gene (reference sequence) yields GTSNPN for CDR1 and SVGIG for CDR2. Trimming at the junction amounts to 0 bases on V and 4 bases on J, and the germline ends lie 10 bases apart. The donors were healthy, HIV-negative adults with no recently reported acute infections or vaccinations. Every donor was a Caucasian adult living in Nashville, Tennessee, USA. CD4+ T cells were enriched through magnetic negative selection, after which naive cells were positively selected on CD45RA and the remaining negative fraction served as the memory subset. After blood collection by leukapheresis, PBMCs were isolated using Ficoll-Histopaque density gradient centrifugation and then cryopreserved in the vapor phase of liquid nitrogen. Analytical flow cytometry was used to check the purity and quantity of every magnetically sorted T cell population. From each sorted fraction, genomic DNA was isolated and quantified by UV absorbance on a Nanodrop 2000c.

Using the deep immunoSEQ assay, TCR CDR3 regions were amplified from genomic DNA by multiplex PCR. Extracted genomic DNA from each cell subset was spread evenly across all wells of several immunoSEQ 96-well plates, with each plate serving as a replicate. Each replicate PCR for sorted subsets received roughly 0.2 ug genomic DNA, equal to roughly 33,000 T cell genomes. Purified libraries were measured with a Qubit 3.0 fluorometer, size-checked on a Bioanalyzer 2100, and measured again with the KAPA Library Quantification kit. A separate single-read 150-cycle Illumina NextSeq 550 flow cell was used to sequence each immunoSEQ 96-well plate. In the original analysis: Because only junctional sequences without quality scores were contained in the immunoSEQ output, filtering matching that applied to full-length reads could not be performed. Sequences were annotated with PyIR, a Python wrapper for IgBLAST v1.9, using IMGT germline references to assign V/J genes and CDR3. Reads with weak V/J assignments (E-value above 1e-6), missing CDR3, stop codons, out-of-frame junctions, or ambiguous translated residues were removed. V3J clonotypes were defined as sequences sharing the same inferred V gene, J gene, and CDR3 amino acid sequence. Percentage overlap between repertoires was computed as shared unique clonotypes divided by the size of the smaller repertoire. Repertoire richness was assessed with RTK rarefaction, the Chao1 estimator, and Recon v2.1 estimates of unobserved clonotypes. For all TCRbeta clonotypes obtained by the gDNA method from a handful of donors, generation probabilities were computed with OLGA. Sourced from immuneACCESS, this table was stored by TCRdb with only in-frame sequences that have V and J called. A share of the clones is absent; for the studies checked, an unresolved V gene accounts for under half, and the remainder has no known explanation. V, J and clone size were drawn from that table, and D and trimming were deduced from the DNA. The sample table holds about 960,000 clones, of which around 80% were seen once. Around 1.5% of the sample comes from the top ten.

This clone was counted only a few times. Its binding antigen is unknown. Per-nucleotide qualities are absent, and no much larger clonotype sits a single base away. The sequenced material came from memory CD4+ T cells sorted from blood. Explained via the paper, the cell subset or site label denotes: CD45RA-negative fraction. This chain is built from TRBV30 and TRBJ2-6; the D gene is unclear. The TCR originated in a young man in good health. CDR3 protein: CAWSVLGLGANVLTF. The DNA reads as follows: TGTGCCTGGAGTGTGTTAGGGTTAGGGGCCAACGTCCTGACTTTC.